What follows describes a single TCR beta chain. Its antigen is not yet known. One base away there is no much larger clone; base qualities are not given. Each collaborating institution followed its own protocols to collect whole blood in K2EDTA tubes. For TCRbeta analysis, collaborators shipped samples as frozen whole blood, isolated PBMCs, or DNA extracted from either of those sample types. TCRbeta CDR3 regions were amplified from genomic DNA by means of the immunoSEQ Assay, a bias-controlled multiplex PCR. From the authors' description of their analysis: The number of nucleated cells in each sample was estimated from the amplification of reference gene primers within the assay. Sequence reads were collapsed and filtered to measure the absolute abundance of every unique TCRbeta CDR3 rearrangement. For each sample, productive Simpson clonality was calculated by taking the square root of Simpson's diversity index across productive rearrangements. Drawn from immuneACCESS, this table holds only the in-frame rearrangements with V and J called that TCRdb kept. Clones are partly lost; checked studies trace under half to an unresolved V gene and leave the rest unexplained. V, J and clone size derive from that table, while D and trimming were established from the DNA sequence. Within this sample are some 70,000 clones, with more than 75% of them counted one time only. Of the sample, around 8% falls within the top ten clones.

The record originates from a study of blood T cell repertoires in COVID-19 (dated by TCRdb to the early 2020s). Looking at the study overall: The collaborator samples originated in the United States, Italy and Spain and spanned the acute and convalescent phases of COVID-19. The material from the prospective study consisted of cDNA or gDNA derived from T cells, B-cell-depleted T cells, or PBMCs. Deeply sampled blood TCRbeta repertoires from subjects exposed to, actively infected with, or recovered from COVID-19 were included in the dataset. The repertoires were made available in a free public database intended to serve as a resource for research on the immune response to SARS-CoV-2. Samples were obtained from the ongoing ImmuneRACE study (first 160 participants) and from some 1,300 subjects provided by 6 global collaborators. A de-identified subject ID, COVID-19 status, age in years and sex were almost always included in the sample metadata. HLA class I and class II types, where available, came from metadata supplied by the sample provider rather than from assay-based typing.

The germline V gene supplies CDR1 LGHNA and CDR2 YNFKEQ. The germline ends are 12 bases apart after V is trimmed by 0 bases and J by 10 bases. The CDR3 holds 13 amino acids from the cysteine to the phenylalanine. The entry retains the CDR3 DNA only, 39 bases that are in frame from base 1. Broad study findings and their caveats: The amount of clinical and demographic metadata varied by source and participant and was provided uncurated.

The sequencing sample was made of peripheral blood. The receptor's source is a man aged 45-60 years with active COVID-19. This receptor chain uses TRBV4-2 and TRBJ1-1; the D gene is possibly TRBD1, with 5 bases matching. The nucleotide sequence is TGTGCCAGCAGCCAAGAAAGGGTTCAGGGAGCTTTCTTT. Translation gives CASSQERVQGAFF.